The 4 T cell receptor beta chains below come from one sample, sequenced in a study of beta chain features in type 1 diabetes. Whole-study findings and limits: Among all four CD4+ subsets, Type 1 diabetes patients had TCRB CDR3s that were moderately but significantly shorter.

No antigens are known for them. Isolated RNA was reverse transcribed in full, so expressed TCRB transcripts were sequenced. Produced via immunoSEQ multiplex PCR; TCRdb's table is partial and in-frame only. Found here are 120,000 or so clones, roughly a sixth of them singletons; the top ten hold 2% to 3%. Sequencing was done on a sample of central memory CD4+ T cells from blood. These receptors originate from a man aged 18-30 years with type 1 diabetes.

The rearrangement joins TRBV20-1 to TRBJ1-1, with TRBD1 as a possible D gene (5 bases). V dropped 6 bases and J dropped 2 bases, with 7 bases sitting between them. CDR3 length: 11 amino acids. CDR1 and CDR2 from the germline V gene are DFQATT and SNEGSKA (reference sequence). In DNA, the CDR3 is TGCAGTGCGTGGGACAACACTGAAGCTTTCTTT. As protein: CSAWDNTEAFF.

The gene calls are TRBV5-1 and TRBJ2-3; a possible D gene is TRBD1 (5 bases). The CDR3 is 14 amino acids. Trimming cost V 0 bases and J 0 bases, with 5 bases left between them. Germline V gene lookup returns CDR1 SGHRS and CDR2 YFSETQ. The CDR3 nucleotides read TGCGCCAGCAGCTTGGGACAGAGCACAGATACGCAGTATTTT. Translated, it gives CASSLGQSTDTQYF.

The chain joins TRBV30 to TRBJ2-6, with 11 nucleotides matching TRBD1. The J segment lost 3 bases and the V segment lost 7 bases, leaving 5 bases of the junction unmatched. This CDR3 contains 15 residues. Per the germline V gene, CDR1 is GTSNPN and CDR2 is SVGIG (reference sequence). CDR3 amino acids: CAYGQGADGANVLTF. The DNA for the CDR3 is TGTGCCTATGGACAGGGGGCGGATGGGGCCAACGTCCTGACTTTC.

This clone was recorded a few times. The J gene is TRBJ1-2, the V gene TRBV18; D is unresolved. The CDR3 spans 13 residues. Trimming pared 0 bases from V and 6 bases from J, leaving 8 bases between. Germline CDR1 and CDR2: KGHSH and LQKENI. In DNA, the CDR3 is TGTGCCAGCTCACCACCGGAGGGTGATGGCTACACCTTC. Its translation: CASSPPEGDGYTF.